Shown below are 26 T cell receptor beta chains from a single sample sequenced in a study of blood T cell repertoires in COVID-19. This table comes from immunoSEQ multiplex PCR, and its TCRdb copy is limited to in-frame clones, with some not included. The sample includes roughly 150,000 clones, approximately 82% seen only once; the top ten take 15% to 20%. The sample taken for sequencing was peripheral blood. Every receptor here comes from a woman aged 70 to 79 who had recovered from COVID-19.

This clone was counted many times. This rearrangement joins TRBV12-2 to TRBJ2-3; the DNA was not compared with TRBD1, the D call given in the table. TRBV12-2 is a pseudogene locus. CDR3 length: 17 residues. CDR3 residues: CASRPGWVWAPTDTQYF. The CDR3 nucleotides read TGTGCAAGTCGCCCCGGTTGGGTTTGGGCCCCCACAGATACGCAGTATTTT.

V usage is TRBV5-1 and J usage is TRBJ1-2; D uncertain. Germline assignment: CDR1 SGHRS and CDR2 YFSETQ. This CDR3 contains 12 residues. V dropped 4 bases and J dropped 5 bases, with 9 bases sitting between them. CDR3 nucleotides: TGCGCCAGCAGCGTCGGGGAGTATGGCTACACCTTC. This gives the protein CASSVGEYGYTF.

The chain joins TRBV7-8 to TRBJ2-3; 11 positions match TRBD2. Germline V gene data show CDR1 as SGHVS and CDR2 as FQNEAQ. The CDR3 is 16 residues long. The trim removed 5 bases at V and 0 bases at J, leaving 4 bases unmatched. The CDR3 is CASSPRTSGSTDTQYF. The CDR3 nucleotides are TGTGCCAGCAGCCCGAGGACTAGCGGGAGCACAGATACGCAGTATTTT.

CDR3 sequence (DNA): TGCAGCGCCGCCGGGACAGATTTAAGCGAGCAGTACTTC. The encoded protein is CSAAGTDLSEQYF. V usage is TRBV29-1 and J usage is TRBJ2-7; 7 positions agree with TRBD1. V lost 7 bases, J lost 6 bases, and 12 bases stayed unmatched. Germline CDR1 and CDR2: SQVTM and ANQGSEA. The CDR3 sequence is 13 residues long.

The chain uses TRBV28 and TRBJ1-5; 10 bases are shared with TRBD1. Trimming removed 7 bases from V and 5 bases from J; junction bases left unmatched: 5. This CDR3 contains 14 residues. Looked up from germline, CDR1 is MDHEN and CDR2 is SYDVKM. In nucleotides, the CDR3 is TGTGCCAGCACCCCCGGACAGGGGGATCAGCCCCAGCATTTT. Translated, it gives CASTPGQGDQPQHF.

The J gene is TRBJ1-2, the V gene TRBV7-8; 8 positions match TRBD1. Per the germline V gene, CDR1 is SGHVS and CDR2 is FQNEAQ. The trim removed 8 bases at V and 4 bases at J, leaving 9 bases unmatched. The CDR3 is made up of 14 amino acids. The CDR3 reads CASRRNRGSYGYTF. For the CDR3, the DNA is TGTGCCAGCCGTCGAAACAGGGGGAGCTATGGCTACACCTTC.

V and J are TRBV10-3 and TRBJ2-3; 11 bases fit TRBD2. This CDR3 region has 16 residues. The trim removed 6 bases at V and 6 bases at J, leaving 11 bases unmatched. Per germline, CDR1 ENHRY and CDR2 SYGVKD. As DNA, the CDR3 is TGTGCCATCAGCGGCCCCCAACTAGCGGGAGCTGATACGCAGTATTTT. It is translated as CAISGPQLAGADTQYF.

The rearrangement uses TRBV18 and TRBJ2-5; 10 nucleotides line up with TRBD2. The CDR3 length is 14 residues. V lost 6 bases, J lost 4 bases, and 5 bases stayed unmatched. The germline V gene encodes CDR1 KGHSH and CDR2 LQKENI. In nucleotides, the CDR3 is TGTGCCAGCTCCCGGACTAGCGGCGGAGAGACCCAGTACTTC. It codes for CASSRTSGGETQYF. The full variable domain, its missing parts supplied by reference TRBV18 and TRBJ2-5, is NAGVMQNPRHLVRRRGQEARLRCSPMKGHSHVYWYRQLPEEGLKFMVYLQKENIIDESGMPKERFSAEFPKEGPSILRIQQVVRGDSAAYFCASSRTSGGETQYFGPGTRLLVL.

The J gene is TRBJ2-1, the V gene TRBV5-1, with D tentatively TRBD2 (5 bases). Germline lookup yields CDR1 SGHRS and CDR2 YFSETQ. V shed 4 bases and J shed 7 bases, with 15 bases lying between them. The CDR3 totals 14 residues. For the CDR3, the DNA is TGCGCCAGCAGCCCGGGGAGCCCTGGGAATGAGCAGTTCTTC. Encoded protein: CASSPGSPGNEQFF.

The chain carries TRBV12-3 or TRBV12-4 and TRBJ2-1; weak D call: TRBD2 (5 bases). The CDR3 totals 13 residues. Trimming took 1 base from V and 6 from J, leaving 7 bases between them. The CDR3, as DNA: TGTGCCAGCAGTTTAGTGGCGGGCAATGAGCAGTTCTTC. This gives the protein CASSLVAGNEQFF.

This rearrangement joins TRBV6-5 to TRBJ1-2; D gene unclear. There are 13 residues in the CDR3. V was cut by 2 bases and J by 7 bases, with 11 bases left in between. The germline CDR1 and CDR2 sequences are MNHEY and SVGAGI. CDR3 in DNA: TGTGCCAGCAGTTACAACCCAGGTCGTGGCTACACCTTC. This translates into CASSYNPGRGYTF.

The genes are TRBV5-6 and TRBJ2-7, with 7 positions matching TRBD2. V gave up 4 bases and J gave up 0 bases; unmatched junction bases: 7. In germline, CDR1 is SGHDT, CDR2 YYEEEE. The CDR3 loop spans 15 amino acids. The CDR3 is CASSRTTGGSYEQYF. The CDR3 region has the DNA TGTGCCAGCAGCCGGACAACGGGGGGCTCCTACGAGCAGTACTTC.

The chain carries TRBV19 and TRBJ2-1, with 8 bases identical to TRBD2. Trimming at V came to 3 bases and at J to 5 bases, leaving 6 bases not matched to a gene. The CDR3 is 15 residues long. Germline values: CDR1 LNHDA, CDR2 SQIVND (reference sequence). Written as DNA, the CDR3 is TGTGCCAGTAGTATTGGGACTAGAGACCACAATGAGCAGTTCTTC. Amino acids: CASSIGTRDHNEQFF.

This chain connects TRBV10-3 to TRBJ2-3; TRBD1 might be the D (6 bases). Per germline, CDR1 ENHRY and CDR2 SYGVKD. The CDR3 length is 13 residues. V lost 10 bases, J lost 2 bases, and 13 bases lay in between. The CDR3 sequence: CATHRDTTDTQYF. CDR3 bases: TGTGCCACCCACCGGGACACCACAGATACGCAGTATTTT.

The chain couples TRBV27 to TRBJ2-7; TRBD2 agrees at 10 bases. V gave up 2 bases and J gave up 4 bases; unmatched junction bases: 8. CDR1 MNHEY and CDR2 SMNVEV come from the germline V gene (reference sequence). The CDR3 totals 16 residues. CDR3 DNA sequence: TGTGCCAGCAGTTTAGGGTCTAGCGGGAGTGAGTACGAGCAGTACTTC. Translated, it gives CASSLGSSGSEYEQYF.

To note about this clone: One end of the junction is discordant with germline, which a read error may explain. V gene TRBV4-1 combines with J gene TRBJ2-3; the match to TRBD2 covers 7 bases. Germline values: CDR1 MGHRA, CDR2 YSYEKL. This CDR3 is 13 amino acids long. The CDR3 loop is CASSQALGLAERW. CDR3 in DNA: TGCGCCAGCAGCCAAGCCCTGGGGCTAGCGGAGCGATGG.

The chain is built from TRBV2 and TRBJ2-5; D is perhaps TRBD1 (6 bases). Germline values: CDR1 SNHLY, CDR2 FYNNEI. This CDR3 spans 13 amino acids. V was trimmed by 6 bases and J by 5 bases, leaving 13 bases between them. The CDR3 DNA reads TGTGCCAGCAGACCCGACAGGCAGGAGACCCAGTACTTC. It yields the protein CASRPDRQETQYF.

The chain employs TRBV5-5 and TRBJ2-2, with 11 bases matching TRBD2. This CDR3 spans 16 amino acids. J gave up 1 base and V 5 bases, and 4 bases lay outside the gene matches. The germline gives CDR1 SGHKS, CDR2 YYEKEE (reference sequence). The CDR3 nucleotides read TGTGCCAGCAGACAGGGGACTAGCGGGAACACCGGGGAGCTGTTTTTT. Its protein product is CASRQGTSGNTGELFF.

The chain recombines TRBV28 with TRBJ1-5, with D possibly being TRBD1 (6 bases). Germline CDR1 is MDHEN and CDR2 is SYDVKM. The CDR3 runs 14 residues. The V gene lost 5 bases and the J gene lost 5 bases, with 13 bases spanning the gap. CDR3: CASSPYRADQPQHF. The CDR3 coding sequence is TGTGCCAGCAGTCCCTACAGGGCCGATCAGCCCCAGCATTTT.

The rearrangement links TRBV21-1 to TRBJ2-3; the table's D call of TRBD2 was not tested on the DNA. TRBV21-1 is recorded as a pseudogene. This CDR3 has 16 residues. CDR3 protein: CASSCGGITNTDTQYF. CDR3 bases: TGTGCCAGCAGCTGTGGGGGGATAACTAACACAGATACGCAGTATTTT.

The chain links TRBV4-1 to TRBJ1-2, with 8 bases matching TRBD1. Germline V gene sequence: CDR1 MGHRA, CDR2 YSYEKL. The length of the CDR3 is 15 residues. V was pared by 0 bases and J by 7 bases, with 7 bases of the junction left unmatched. The CDR3 sequence: CASSQEARGRGGYTF. CDR3 DNA sequence: TGCGCCAGCAGCCAAGAGGCCAGGGGGCGCGGTGGCTACACCTTC.

This chain connects TRBV19 to TRBJ2-1, with 9 bases aligning to TRBD2. Germline assignment: CDR1 LNHDA and CDR2 SQIVND (reference sequence). The CDR3 is 16 amino acids. The ends lost 11 bases at V and 6 bases at J; junction bases unmatched: 17. The CDR3 loop is CASVGSAGGRVNEQFF. CDR3 coding DNA: TGTGCCTCCGTGGGTTCTGCGGGAGGGCGGGTCAATGAGCAGTTCTTC.

The chain couples TRBV7-9 to TRBJ2-3; D gene ambiguous. V was shortened by 5 bases and J by 8 bases, with 8 bases between the two germline ends. Germline CDR1 SEHNR, CDR2 FQNEAQ (reference sequence). The CDR3 covers 11 residues. The CDR3 DNA sequence: TGTGCCAGCAGCGCTTACGGTACGCAGTATTTT. This sequence encodes CASSAYGTQYF. Based on the CDR3 plus reference TRBV7-9 and TRBJ2-3, the full variable domain is DTGVSQNPRHKITKRGQNVTFRCDPISEHNRLYWYRQTLGQGPEFLTYFQNEAQLEKSRLLSDRFSAERPKGSFSTLEIQRTEQGDSAMYLCASSAYGTQYFGPGTRLTVL.

This clone was seen a handful of times. This chain links TRBV7-9 with TRBJ1-5, with TRBD1 matching over 7 bases. The CDR3 runs 14 residues. CDR1 is SEHNR, CDR2 FQNEAQ, per germline (reference sequence). V trimming: 5 bases; J trimming: 8 bases; junction bases outside the gene matches: 9. As DNA, the CDR3 is TGTGCCAGCAGCCACGACCCCGGACAGGAGCCCCAGCATTTT. Amino acids: CASSHDPGQEPQHF.

The genes are TRBV6-4 and TRBJ2-3, with TRBD1 identical over 7 bases. Germline V gene data show CDR1 as MRHNA and CDR2 as SNTAGT. V shed 5 bases, J shed 0 bases, and the junction held 5 bases outside the gene matches. This CDR3 is built from 15 residues. The CDR3 DNA sequence: TGTGCCAGCAGTAGACAGGGCCTCAGCACAGATACGCAGTATTTT. It translates to CASSRQGLSTDTQYF.

The V gene is TRBV10-3, the J gene TRBJ2-2, with D maybe TRBD1 (6 bases). This CDR3 region has 14 residues. From germline, CDR1 is ENHRY and CDR2 SYGVKD. Trimming pared 4 bases from V and 5 bases from J, leaving 11 bases between. The CDR3 region has the DNA TGTGCCATCAGTGGGAAAGGGGGAACCGGGGAGCTGTTTTTT. Translation gives CAISGKGGTGELFF.